This T cell receptor beta chain was captured by sequencing in a study of blood T cell repertoires in COVID-19 (TCRdb year 2020). About the investigation overall: The collaborator samples originated in the United States, Italy and Spain and spanned the acute and convalescent phases of COVID-19. Deeply sampled blood TCRbeta repertoires from subjects exposed to, actively infected with, or recovered from COVID-19 were included in the dataset. The material from the prospective study consisted of cDNA or gDNA derived from T cells, B-cell-depleted T cells, or PBMCs. HLA class I and class II types, where available, came from metadata supplied by the sample provider rather than from assay-based typing. A freely available public database, intended as a resource for researchers studying the immune response to SARS-CoV-2, is where the repertoires were released. Sample metadata almost always included a de-identified subject ID, COVID-19 status, age in years and sex. Samples were obtained from the ongoing ImmuneRACE study (first 160 participants) and from 1,254 subjects provided by 6 global collaborators.

Summary of the overall study and its limitations: The amount of clinical and demographic metadata varied by source and participant and was provided uncurated.

TCRbeta CDR3 regions were amplified from genomic DNA using the immunoSEQ Assay, a bias-controlled multiplex PCR. In the source study's methods: Nucleated cell counts per sample were estimated from amplification of reference gene primers within the assay. Sequence reads were collapsed and filtered to measure the absolute abundance of every unique TCRbeta CDR3 rearrangement. For each sample, productive Simpson clonality was calculated by taking the square root of Simpson's diversity index across productive rearrangements. The table comes from immuneACCESS by way of TCRdb, which keeps in-frame sequences with V and J called. Part of the clones is missing from these tables; in studies checked, under half for an unresolved V gene and the rest for unknown reasons. V and J calls and clone size follow that table, whereas D and trimming were derived from the DNA. The sample table records a few hundred thousand clones; about nine tenths of these occur just once. The ten largest make up about 0.94% of the sample.

Via the germline V gene (reference sequence), CDR1 is LNHDA and CDR2 SQIVND. V is cut by 2 bases and J by 6 bases, and the space between the germline ends is 10 bases. Taken from cysteine to phenylalanine, the CDR3 has 13 residues. Of all the DNA, just the CDR3 is kept, 39 bases in frame from base 1. Another Seattle source contributed samples from volunteer blood donors who had recovered from COVID-19. Each collaborating institution followed its own protocols to collect whole blood in K2EDTA tubes. For TCRbeta analysis, collaborator samples were shipped as frozen whole blood, as isolated PBMCs, or as DNA extracted from either sample type. Remarks on this clone: Its antigen is not yet known. No base-level quality is on record; no much larger clone is a single base apart.

This chain is built from TRBV19 and TRBJ1-2; the D gene remains uncertain. The sample comprised peripheral blood. This receptor was identified in a middle-aged woman who had recovered from COVID-19. The CDR3 protein: CASSIRAGDGYTF. The DNA reads TGTGCCAGTAGTATAAGGGCCGGGGATGGCTACACCTTC.